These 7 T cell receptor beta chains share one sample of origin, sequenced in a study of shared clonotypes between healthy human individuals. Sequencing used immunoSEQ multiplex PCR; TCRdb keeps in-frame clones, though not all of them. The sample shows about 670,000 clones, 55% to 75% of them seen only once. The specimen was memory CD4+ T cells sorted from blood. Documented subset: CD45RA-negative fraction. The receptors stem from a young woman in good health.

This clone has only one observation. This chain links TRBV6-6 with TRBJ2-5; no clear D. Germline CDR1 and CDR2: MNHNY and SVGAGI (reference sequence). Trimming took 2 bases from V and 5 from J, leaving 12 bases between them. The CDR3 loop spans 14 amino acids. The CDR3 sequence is CASSYAEKSETQYF. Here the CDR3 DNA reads TGTGCCAGCAGTTACGCCGAGAAAAGTGAGACCCAGTACTTC.

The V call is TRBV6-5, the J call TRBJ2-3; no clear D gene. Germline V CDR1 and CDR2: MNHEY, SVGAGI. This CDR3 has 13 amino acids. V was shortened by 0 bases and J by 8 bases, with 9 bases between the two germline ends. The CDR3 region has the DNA TGTGCCAGCAGTTACTCTCCTTGGGGTACGCAGTATTTT. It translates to CASSYSPWGTQYF.

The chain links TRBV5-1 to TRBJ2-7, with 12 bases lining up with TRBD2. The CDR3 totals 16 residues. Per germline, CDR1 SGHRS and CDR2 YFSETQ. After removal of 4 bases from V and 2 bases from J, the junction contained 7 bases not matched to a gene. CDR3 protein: CASSTGLAGIAYEQYF. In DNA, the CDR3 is TGCGCCAGCAGCACAGGACTAGCGGGAATCGCCTACGAGCAGTACTTC.

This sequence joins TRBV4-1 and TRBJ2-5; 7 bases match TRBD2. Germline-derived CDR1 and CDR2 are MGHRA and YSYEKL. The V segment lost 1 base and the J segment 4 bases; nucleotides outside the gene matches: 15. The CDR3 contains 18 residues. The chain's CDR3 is CASSQGEFSGWGGETQYF. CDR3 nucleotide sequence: TGCGCCAGCAGCCAAGGGGAATTTAGCGGCTGGGGGGGAGAGACCCAGTACTTC.

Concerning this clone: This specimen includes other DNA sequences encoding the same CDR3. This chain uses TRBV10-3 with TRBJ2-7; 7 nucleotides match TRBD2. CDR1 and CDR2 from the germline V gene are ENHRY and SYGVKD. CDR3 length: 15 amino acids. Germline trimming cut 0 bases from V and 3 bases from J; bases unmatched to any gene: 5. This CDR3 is CAISESGRGSYEQYF. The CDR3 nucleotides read TGTGCCATCAGTGAGTCAGGGCGGGGGAGCTACGAGCAGTACTTC.

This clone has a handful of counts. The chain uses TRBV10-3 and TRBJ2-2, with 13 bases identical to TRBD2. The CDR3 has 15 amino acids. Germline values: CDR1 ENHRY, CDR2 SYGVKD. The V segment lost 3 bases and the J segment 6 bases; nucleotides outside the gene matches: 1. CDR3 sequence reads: CAISDTSGRAGELFF. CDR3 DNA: TGTGCCATCAGTGATACTAGCGGGAGGGCCGGGGAGCTGTTTTTT.

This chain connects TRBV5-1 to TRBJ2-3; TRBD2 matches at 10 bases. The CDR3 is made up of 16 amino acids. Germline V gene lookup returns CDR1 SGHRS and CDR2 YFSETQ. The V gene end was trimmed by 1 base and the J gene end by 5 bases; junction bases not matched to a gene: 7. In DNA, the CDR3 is TGCGCCAGCAGCTTGTCTAGCGGGAGTGCGATAGATACGCAGTATTTT. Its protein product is CASSLSSGSAIDTQYF.